What follows are 8 T cell receptor beta chains derived from one specimen sequenced in a study of post-analysis software for immune sequencing data. Study-level points and caveats: The study found TRBV5-6, TRBV5-1 and TRBV20-1 among roughly 5 TRBV segments more frequent in patients than controls.

No antigen has been identified for these receptors. Prepared TCR beta cDNA libraries contained unique molecular identifiers. TCRdb reanalysed the PCR reads using MiXCR and keeps one entry per CDR3 protein. The sample has hundreds of thousands of distinct CDR3 sequences, 25% to 30% seen once. Sequenced: blood. The receptor source for this set is a girl aged 5 to 17 with multiple sclerosis.

The chain links TRBV18 to TRBJ1-2; D might be TRBD1 (6 bases). CDR1 KGHSH and CDR2 LQKENI come from the germline V gene. Trimming left V 3 bases short and J 8 bases short, with 22 bases between. This CDR3 spans 16 amino acids. CDR3 amino acids: CASSPYTLDRRGGYTF. CDR3 DNA sequence: TGTGCCAGCTCACCCTATACTTTGGACAGACGAGGAGGCTACACCTTC.

This chain joins TRBV2 and TRBJ2-3, with 7 bases fitting TRBD2. The CDR3 sequence is 15 residues long. The V gene end was trimmed by 9 bases and the J gene end by 3 bases; junction bases not matched to a gene: 12. From germline, CDR1 is SNHLY and CDR2 FYNNEI. DNA for the CDR3: TGTGCCAGACCGCCCGCTAGCGGTAAAACAGATACGCAGTATTTT. This translates into CARPPASGKTDTQYF.

V usage is TRBV7-8 and J usage is TRBJ2-3; 7 bases line up with TRBD1. The length of the CDR3 is 15 residues. Germline V lookup: CDR1 SGHVS, CDR2 FQNEAQ. J was trimmed by 4 bases and V by 9 bases; bases with no gene match: 13. DNA for the CDR3: TGTGCCAGTAACCCCTGGGACAGCGAAGCAGATACGCAGTATTTT. Amino acid sequence: CASNPWDSEADTQYF.

This clonotype has just a few counts. The chain couples TRBV12-3 or TRBV12-4 to TRBJ2-1, with a possible D match to TRBD2 (6 bases). The CDR3 is 19 residues long. V was cut by 7 bases and J by 2 bases, with 27 bases left in between. The CDR3 spells CASTAEGNPAVPTYNEQFF. CDR3 nucleotides: TGTGCCAGCACCGCGGAGGGGAACCCTGCCGTCCCCACCTACAATGAGCAGTTCTTC.

The sample holds a few counts of this clonotype. The chain combines TRBV20-1 with TRBJ2-1; the match to TRBD2 covers 10 bases. The trim removed 5 bases at V and 6 bases at J, leaving 10 bases unmatched. Germline V gives CDR1 DFQATT, CDR2 SNEGSKA (reference sequence). The CDR3 extends over 15 amino acids. The DNA for the CDR3 is TGCAGTGCTCCCATTGGTAGCGGGAGGATCAATGAGCAGTTCTTC. Its translation is CSAPIGSGRINEQFF.

The chain links TRBV12-3 or TRBV12-4 to TRBJ2-1; 15 nucleotides align to TRBD2. The CDR3 has 18 amino acids. V trimming: 6 bases; J trimming: 7 bases; junction bases outside the gene matches: 13. The CDR3 DNA sequence: TGTGCCAGCAGCTCTTGGCCTGGGACTAGCGGGGGGCGGAATGAGCAGTTCTTC. Translated, it gives CASSSWPGTSGGRNEQFF.

J is TRBJ2-1 and V is TRBV5-1; D is possibly TRBD1 (6 bases). V lost 4 bases and J 2 bases, leaving 16 bases between the germline ends. The germline V gene has CDR1 SGHRS and CDR2 YFSETQ. The CDR3 has 16 amino acids. The CDR3 loop reads CASSPQGRGAYNEQFF. In nucleotides, the CDR3 is TGCGCCAGCAGCCCACAGGGTAGGGGCGCCTACAATGAGCAGTTCTTC.

The count of this clonotype is one. The junction does not match germline at one end; this may be a read error. This rearrangement joins TRBV4-3 to TRBJ2-7; D is possibly TRBD1 (6 bases). This CDR3 has 14 residues. Germline V gene data show CDR1 as LGHNA and CDR2 as YSLEER. DNA for the CDR3: TGCGCCAGCCGCCAAGATGACAGGTCCTACGAGCAGTACTTC. Translated, it gives CASRQDDRSYEQYF.